This T cell receptor beta chain was sequenced for a study of control samples from healthy donors and cancer patients (dated by TCRdb to the early 2020s). Libraries were made using the immunoSEQ multiplex PCR assay. The clones in this table, taken by TCRdb from immuneACCESS, are in-frame only. Not every clone is retained; where verified, under half of the shortfall comes from an unresolved V gene, and the cause of the rest is unknown. The sample table contains 110,000 to 150,000 clones; only one count was recorded for roughly nine tenths of them. Of the sample, approximately 7.2% falls within the top ten clones. The CDR3 holds 13 amino acids from the cysteine to the phenylalanine. The read is trimmed to its CDR3 DNA, 39 bases read in frame from base 1. Trimmed from V: 4 bases; trimmed from J: 7 bases; junction bases lacking a gene match: 6. CDR1 and CDR2, per the germline V gene, are SNHLY and FYNNEI.

This clone occurred a few times. It has no known antigen specificity. Per-base qualities were not stored, and no clone one base away is much larger. The rearrangement joined TRBV2 to TRBJ1-1; 7 central bases correspond to TRBD1. Sequenced input: blood. The sequence came from a man aged 18 to 30 in good health. The DNA sequence reads TGTGCCAGCAGTGTGCAGGGGGTGGGTGAAGCTTTCTTT. It specifies CASSVQGVGEAFF.